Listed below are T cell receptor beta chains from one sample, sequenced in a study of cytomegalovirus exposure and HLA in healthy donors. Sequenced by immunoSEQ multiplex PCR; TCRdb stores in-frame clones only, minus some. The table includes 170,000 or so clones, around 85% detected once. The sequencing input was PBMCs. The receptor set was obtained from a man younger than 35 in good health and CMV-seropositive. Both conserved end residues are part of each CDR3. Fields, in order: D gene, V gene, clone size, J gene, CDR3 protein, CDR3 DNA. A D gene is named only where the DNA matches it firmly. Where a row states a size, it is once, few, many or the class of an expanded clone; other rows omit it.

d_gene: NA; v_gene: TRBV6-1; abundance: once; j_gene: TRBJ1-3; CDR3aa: CASRDGDTIYF; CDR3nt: TGTGCCTCCAGAGACGGGGACACCATATATTTT
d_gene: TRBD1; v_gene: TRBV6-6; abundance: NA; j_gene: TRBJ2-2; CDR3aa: CASSLGTGDTGELFF; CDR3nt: TGTGCCAGCAGCCTTGGGACAGGGGACACCGGGGAGCTGTTTTTT
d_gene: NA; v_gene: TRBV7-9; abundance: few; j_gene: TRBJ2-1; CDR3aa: CASSPRGGVTGYNEQFF; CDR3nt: TGTGCCAGCAGCCCCAGAGGGGGTGTTACGGGTTACAATGAGCAGTTCTTC
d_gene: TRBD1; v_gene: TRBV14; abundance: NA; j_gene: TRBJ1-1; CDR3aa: CASSPLGQSTNTEAFF; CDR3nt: TGTGCCAGCAGCCCCCTGGGACAGAGCACAAACACTGAAGCTTTCTTT
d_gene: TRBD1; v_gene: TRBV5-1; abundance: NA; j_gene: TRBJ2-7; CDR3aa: CASSLGQGLIDEQYF; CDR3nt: TGCGCCAGCAGCTTAGGACAGGGGTTAATCGACGAGCAGTACTTC
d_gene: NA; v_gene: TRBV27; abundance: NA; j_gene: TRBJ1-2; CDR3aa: CASSFSGDGYTF; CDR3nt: TGTGCCAGCAGTTTCTCAGGGGATGGCTACACCTTC
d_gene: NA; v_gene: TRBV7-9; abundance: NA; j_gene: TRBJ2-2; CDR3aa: CASSLSQAGTGELFF; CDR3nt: TGTGCCAGCAGCTTGTCCCAGGCGGGTACCGGGGAGCTGTTTTTT
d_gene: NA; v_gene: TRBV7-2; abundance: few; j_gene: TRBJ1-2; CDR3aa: CASSLEGGRNYGYTF; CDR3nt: TGTGCCAGCAGCTTAGAGGGGGGGCGCAACTATGGCTACACCTTC
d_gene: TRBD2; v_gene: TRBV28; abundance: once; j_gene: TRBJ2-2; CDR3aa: CASTPRGGGNTGELFF; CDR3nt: TGTGCCAGCACGCCGCGCGGGGGGGGGAACACCGGGGAGCTGTTTTTT
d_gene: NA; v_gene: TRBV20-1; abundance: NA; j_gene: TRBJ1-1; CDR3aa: CSGSGSWVAFF; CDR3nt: TGCAGTGGCTCAGGGTCGTGGGTGGCTTTCTTT
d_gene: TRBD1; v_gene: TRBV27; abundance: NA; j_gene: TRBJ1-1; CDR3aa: CASSLAPTGGATEAFF; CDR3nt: TGTGCCAGCAGTCTTGCCCCGACAGGGGGCGCGACTGAAGCTTTCTTT
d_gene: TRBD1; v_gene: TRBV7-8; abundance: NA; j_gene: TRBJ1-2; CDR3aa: CASSPSSLRDRGGINYGYTF; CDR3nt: TGTGCCAGCAGCCCCTCTTCACTTCGGGACAGGGGGGGGATTAACTATGGCTACACCTTC
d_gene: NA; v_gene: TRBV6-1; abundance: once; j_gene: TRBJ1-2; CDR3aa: CASSEAEGVYGYTF; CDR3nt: TGTGCCAGCAGTGAAGCGGAAGGGGTCTATGGCTACACCTTC
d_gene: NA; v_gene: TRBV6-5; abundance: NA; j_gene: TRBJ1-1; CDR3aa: CASSPRGNTEAFF; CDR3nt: TGTGCCAGCAGCCCCAGGGGGAACACTGAAGCTTTCTTT
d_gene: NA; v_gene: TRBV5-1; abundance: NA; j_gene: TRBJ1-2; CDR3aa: CASSFQGFGYGYTF; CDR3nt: TGCGCCAGCAGCTTTCAGGGGTTTGGCTATGGCTACACCTTC
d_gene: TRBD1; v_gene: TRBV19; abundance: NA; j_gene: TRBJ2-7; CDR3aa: CASSPYSGQGKSAEQYF; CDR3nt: TGTGCCAGTAGTCCATATTCCGGACAGGGGAAATCGGCCGAGCAGTACTTC
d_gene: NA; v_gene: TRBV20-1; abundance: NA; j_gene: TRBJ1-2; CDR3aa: CSARLAHGYTF; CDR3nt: TGCAGTGCCCGACTTGCTCACGGCTACACCTTC
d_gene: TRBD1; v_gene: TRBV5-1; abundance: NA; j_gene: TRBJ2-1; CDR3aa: CASSLDRGRDSYNEQFF; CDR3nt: TGCGCCAGCAGCTTGGACAGGGGGCGCGACTCCTACAATGAGCAGTTCTTC
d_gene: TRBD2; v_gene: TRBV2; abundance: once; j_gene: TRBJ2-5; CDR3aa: CASSVLAGIQETQYF; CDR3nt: TGTGCCAGCAGTGTACTAGCGGGAATCCAAGAGACCCAGTACTTC
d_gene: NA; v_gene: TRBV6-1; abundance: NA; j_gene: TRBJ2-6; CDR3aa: CASSEASVSGANVLTF; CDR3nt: TGTGCCAGCAGTGAAGCGTCCGTCTCTGGGGCCAACGTCCTGACTTTC
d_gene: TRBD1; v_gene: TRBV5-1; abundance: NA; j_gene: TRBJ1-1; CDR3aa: CASSSQGVRTEAFF; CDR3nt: TGCGCCAGCAGCTCACAGGGGGTTAGGACTGAAGCTTTCTTT
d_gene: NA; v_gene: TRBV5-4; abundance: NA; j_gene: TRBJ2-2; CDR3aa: CASSLLVGRTLTGELFF; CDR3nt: TGTGCCAGCAGCTTGTTGGTGGGGCGTACTCTCACCGGGGAGCTGTTTTTT
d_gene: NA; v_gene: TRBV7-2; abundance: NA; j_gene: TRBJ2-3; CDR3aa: CATTTSLGNTDTQYF; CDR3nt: TGTGCCACTACTACTAGTTTGGGGAACACAGATACGCAGTATTTT
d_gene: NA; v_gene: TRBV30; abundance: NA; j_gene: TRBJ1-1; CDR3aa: CAWDVTGLNTEAFF; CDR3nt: TGTGCCTGGGACGTTACAGGGCTGAACACTGAAGCTTTCTTT
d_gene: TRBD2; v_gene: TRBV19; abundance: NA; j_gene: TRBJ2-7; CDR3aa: CASSGTGTSGPYEQYF; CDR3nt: TGTGCCAGTAGTGGCACCGGGACTAGCGGACCCTACGAGCAGTACTTC
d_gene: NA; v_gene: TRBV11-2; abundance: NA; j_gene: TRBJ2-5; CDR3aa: CASSPRTTLYQETQYF; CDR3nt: TGTGCCAGCAGCCCCCGGACTACCCTATACCAAGAGACCCAGTACTTC
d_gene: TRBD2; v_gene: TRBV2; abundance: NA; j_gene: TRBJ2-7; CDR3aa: CASRYIAGGPYEQYF; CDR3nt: TGTGCCAGCAGGTATATAGCGGGAGGGCCGTACGAGCAGTACTTC
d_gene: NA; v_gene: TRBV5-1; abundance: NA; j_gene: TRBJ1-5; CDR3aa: CASSFRIAGPSGPQHF; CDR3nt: TGCGCCAGCAGCTTCAGGATTGCAGGGCCCTCCGGGCCCCAGCATTTT
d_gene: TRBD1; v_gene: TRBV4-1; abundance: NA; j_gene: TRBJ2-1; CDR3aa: CASSLEGQGVYNEQFF; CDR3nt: TGCGCCAGCAGCCTAGAGGGACAGGGGGTTTACAATGAGCAGTTCTTC
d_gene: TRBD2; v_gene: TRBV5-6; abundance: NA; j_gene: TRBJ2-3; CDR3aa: CASSLDGTSGLTDTQYF; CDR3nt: TGTGCCAGCAGCTTGGATGGGACTAGCGGCCTCACAGATACGCAGTATTTT
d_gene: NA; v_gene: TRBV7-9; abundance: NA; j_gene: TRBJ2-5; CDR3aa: CASSSSAQETQYF; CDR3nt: TGTGCCAGCAGCTCTAGCGCCCAAGAGACCCAGTACTTC
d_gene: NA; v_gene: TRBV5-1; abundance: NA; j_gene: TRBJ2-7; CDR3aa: CASSLDGGSSYEQYF; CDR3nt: TGCGCCAGCAGCTTGGACGGGGGTAGCTCCTACGAGCAGTACTTC
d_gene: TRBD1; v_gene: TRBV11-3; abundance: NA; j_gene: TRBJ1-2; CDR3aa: CASSSPRTGSPGYTF; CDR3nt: TGTGCCAGCAGCTCCCCTCGGACAGGGTCTCCTGGCTACACCTTC
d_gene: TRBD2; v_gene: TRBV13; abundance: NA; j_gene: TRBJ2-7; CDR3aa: CASSSTSGPTYEQYF; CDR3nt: TGTGCCAGCAGCTCGACTAGCGGGCCGACCTACGAGCAGTACTTC
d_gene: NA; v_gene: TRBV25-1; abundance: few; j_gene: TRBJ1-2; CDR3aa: CASSQAGGNYGYTF; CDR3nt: TGTGCCAGCAGTCAAGCGGGTGGTAACTATGGCTACACCTTC
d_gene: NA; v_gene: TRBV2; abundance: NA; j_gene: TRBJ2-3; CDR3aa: CASRASTDTQYF; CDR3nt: TGTGCCAGCAGGGCAAGCACAGATACGCAGTATTTT
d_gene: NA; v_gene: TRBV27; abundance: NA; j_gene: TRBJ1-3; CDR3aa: CASSPLSGNTIYF; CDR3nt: TGTGCCAGCAGTCCTCTCTCTGGAAACACCATATATTTT
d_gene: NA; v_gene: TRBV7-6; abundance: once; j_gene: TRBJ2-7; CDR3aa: CASSSRTLSREQYF; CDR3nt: TGTGCCAGCAGTTCACGGACTCTTAGCCGCGAGCAGTACTTC
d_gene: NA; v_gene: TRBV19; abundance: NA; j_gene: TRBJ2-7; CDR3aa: CASSRDTTYEQYF; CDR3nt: TGTGCCAGTAGTAGGGACACGACCTACGAGCAGTACTTC
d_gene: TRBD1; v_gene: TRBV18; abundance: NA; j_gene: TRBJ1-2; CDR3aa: CASSPRTGDANYGYTF; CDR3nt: TGTGCCAGCTCACCTAGGACAGGGGACGCTAACTATGGCTACACCTTC
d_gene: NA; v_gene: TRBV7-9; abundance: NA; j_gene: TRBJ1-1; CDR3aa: CASRPGQNTEAFF; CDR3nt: TGTGCCAGCAGGCCGGGACAGAACACTGAAGCTTTCTTT
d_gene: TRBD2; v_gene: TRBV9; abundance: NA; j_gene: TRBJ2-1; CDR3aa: CASSVDSREGGQFF; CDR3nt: TGTGCCAGCAGCGTAGACTCGCGGGAGGGAGGGCAGTTCTTC
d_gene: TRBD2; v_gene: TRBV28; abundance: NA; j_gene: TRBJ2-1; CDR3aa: CASGGGNYNEQFF; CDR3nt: TGTGCCAGCGGGGGGGGAAACTACAATGAGCAGTTCTTC
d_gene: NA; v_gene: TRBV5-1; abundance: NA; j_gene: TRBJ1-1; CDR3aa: CASSLDGEGLNTEAFF; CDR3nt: TGCGCCAGCAGCTTGGATGGGGAGGGCTTGAACACTGAAGCTTTCTTT
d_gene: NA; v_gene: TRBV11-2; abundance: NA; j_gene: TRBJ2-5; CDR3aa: CASSPNSLEETQYF; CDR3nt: TGTGCCAGCAGCCCCAACTCTCTCGAGGAGACCCAGTACTTC
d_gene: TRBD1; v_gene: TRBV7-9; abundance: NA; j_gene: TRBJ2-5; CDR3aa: CASSSGTEETQYF; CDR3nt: TGTGCCAGCAGCTCCGGGACAGAAGAGACCCAGTACTTC
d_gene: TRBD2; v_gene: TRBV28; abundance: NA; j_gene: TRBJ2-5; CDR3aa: CASNPSGGAMAQYF; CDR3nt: TGTGCCAGCAATCCTAGCGGGGGGGCCATGGCCCAGTACTTC
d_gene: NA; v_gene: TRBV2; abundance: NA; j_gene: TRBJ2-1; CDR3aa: CASTPERLNEQFF; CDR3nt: TGTGCCAGCACCCCAGAGCGACTTAATGAGCAGTTCTTC
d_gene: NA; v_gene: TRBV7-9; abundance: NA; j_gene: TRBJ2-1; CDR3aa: CASSLTNGGSSYNEQFF; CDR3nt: TGTGCCAGCAGCCTCACAAACGGGGGTAGCTCCTACAATGAGCAGTTCTTC
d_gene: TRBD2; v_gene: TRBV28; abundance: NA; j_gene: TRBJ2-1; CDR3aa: CASQSGNSYNEQFF; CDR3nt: TGTGCCAGCCAAAGCGGGAACTCCTACAATGAGCAGTTCTTC
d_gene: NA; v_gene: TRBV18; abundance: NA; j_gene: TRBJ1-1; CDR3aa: CASSRPGASEAFF; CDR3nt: TGTGCCAGCTCGCGCCCAGGGGCTTCTGAAGCTTTCTTT
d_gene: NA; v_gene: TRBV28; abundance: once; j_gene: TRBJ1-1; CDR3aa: CASSLLLRSSRTEAFF; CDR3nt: TGTGCCAGCAGTTTATTGCTACGGAGTAGTCGGACTGAAGCTTTCTTT
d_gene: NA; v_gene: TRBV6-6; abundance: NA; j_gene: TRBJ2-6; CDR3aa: CASSTGANVLTF; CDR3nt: TGTGCCAGCTCTACTGGGGCCAACGTCCTGACTTTC
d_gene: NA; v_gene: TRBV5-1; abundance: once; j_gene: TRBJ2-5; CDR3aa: CASSFQGGETQYF; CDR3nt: TGCGCCAGCAGCTTCCAGGGGGGAGAGACCCAGTACTTC